The clone carrying this T cell receptor (beta chain) was counted once. This sample was included in a study of control samples from healthy donors and cancer patients. This CDR3 is built from 16 residues. In germline, CDR1 is LNHNV, CDR2 YYDKDF (reference sequence). With V trimmed by 3 bases and J by 3 bases, 5 bases remained unmatched. Profiled with immunoSEQ multiplex PCR; TCRdb holds only in-frame clones, not every one. The sample shows about 130,000 clones, 92% of them seen only once. Sequences were obtained from blood. This rearrangement joins TRBV15 to TRBJ1-4; TRBD1 matches at 9 bases. The clonotype was recovered from a woman between 50 and 59 years old in good health. The CDR3 is CATSSRQGVANEKLFF. The CDR3 bases are TGTGCCACCAGCAGCAGACAGGGGGTGGCTAATGAAAAACTGTTTTTT.